This record looks at one T cell receptor (beta chain) sequence and its context. Antigen unknown. The source of the sample is a study of vaccination and CD4 T cells after COVID-19. Study information: The cells were exposed to overlapping spike peptides originating from SARS-CoV-2, HCoV-NL63, HCoV-OC43 and HCoV-229E for stimulation.

Broader study findings: Within the convalescent patients, spike mono-reactivity was found in 304 of 307 vaccine-specific clones.

The CDR3 has 14 residues. Trimming left V 5 bases short and J 2 bases short, with 10 bases between. The germline gives CDR1 MNHNS, CDR2 SASEGT. Treatment meaning: roughly ten-day PBMC culture with coronavirus spike peptide pools or control peptides (ViraFEST assay). Antigen-specific T cells were expanded with peptide pools by ViraFEST, and TCRs were then sequenced. IL-2 at about 9.1 IU/ml and peptide pools at around 10 ug/ml were added to PBMCs cultured at two million per well. Cultured CD4+ T cell DNA underwent sequencing with the Oncomine TCR Beta short-read assay. One entry per CDR3 protein results from TCRdb running MiXCR on the PCR reads. The data hold 10,000 to 13,000 distinct CDR3 sequences, with approximately 57% observed a single time.

The sample was CD4+ T cells from blood, cultured in vitro. The rearrangement uses TRBV6-1 and TRBJ1-5, with D perhaps matching TRBD1 (6 bases). This sequence was found in a human donor who had recovered from COVID-19. The CDR3 DNA sequence: TGTGCCAGCAGTCAACAGGGAGGCAATCAGCCCCAGCATTTT. This gives the protein CASSQQGGNQPQHF.